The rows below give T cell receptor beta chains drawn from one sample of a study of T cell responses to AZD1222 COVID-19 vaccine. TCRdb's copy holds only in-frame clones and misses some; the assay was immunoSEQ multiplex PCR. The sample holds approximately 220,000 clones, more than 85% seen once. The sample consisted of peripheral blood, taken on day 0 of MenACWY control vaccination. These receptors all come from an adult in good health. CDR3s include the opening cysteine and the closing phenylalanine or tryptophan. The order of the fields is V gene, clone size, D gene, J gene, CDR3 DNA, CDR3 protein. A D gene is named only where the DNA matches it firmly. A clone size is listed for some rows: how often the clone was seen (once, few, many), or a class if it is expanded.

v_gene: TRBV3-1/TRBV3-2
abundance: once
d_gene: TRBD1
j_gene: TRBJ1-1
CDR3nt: TGTGCCAGCAGCTTACCGGGACAGGGAAAGACTGAAGCTTTCTTT
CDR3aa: CASSLPGQGKTEAFF

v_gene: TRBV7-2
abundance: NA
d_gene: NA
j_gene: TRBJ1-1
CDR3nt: TGTGCCAGCAGCGCCACAGTGACCACTGAAGCTTTCTTT
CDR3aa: CASSATVTTEAFF

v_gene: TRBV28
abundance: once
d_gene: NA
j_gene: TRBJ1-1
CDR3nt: TGTGCCAGCAGTCCGACCGATGGGGCTTTCTTT
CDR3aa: CASSPTDGAFF

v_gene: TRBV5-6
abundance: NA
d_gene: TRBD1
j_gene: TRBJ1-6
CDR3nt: TGTGCCAGTGGACAGGGGAAATATTCACCCCTCCACTTT
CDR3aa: CASGQGKYSPLHF

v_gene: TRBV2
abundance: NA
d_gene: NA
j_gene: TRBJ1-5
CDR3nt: TGTGCCAGCTCGGAAACAGGGTTCAACAATCAGCCCCAGCATTTT
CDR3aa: CASSETGFNNQPQHF

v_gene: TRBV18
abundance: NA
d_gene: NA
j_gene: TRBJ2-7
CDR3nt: TGTGCCAGCTCTCAACAGGGGGGGGGATACGAGCAGTACTTC
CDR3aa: CASSQQGGGYEQYF

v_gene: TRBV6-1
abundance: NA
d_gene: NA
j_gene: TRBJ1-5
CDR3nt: TGTGCCAGCAGCGAAAGGACAGCTCATCAGCCCCAGCATTTT
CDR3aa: CASSERTAHQPQHF

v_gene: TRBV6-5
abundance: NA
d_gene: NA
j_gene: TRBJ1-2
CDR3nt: TGTGCCAGCGCACAGGGCTCGCCCTATGGCTACACCTTC
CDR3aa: CASAQGSPYGYTF

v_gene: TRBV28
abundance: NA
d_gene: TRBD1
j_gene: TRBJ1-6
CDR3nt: TGTGCCAGCAGTTCCCTCCTGGTCCGGACAGGGGGAAGTAATTCACCCCTCCACTTT
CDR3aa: CASSSLLVRTGGSNSPLHF

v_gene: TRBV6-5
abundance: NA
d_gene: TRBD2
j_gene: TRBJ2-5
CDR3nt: TGTGCCAGCAGTTATGCCACTAGCGGGGGCCAAGAGACCCAGTACTTC
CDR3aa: CASSYATSGGQETQYF

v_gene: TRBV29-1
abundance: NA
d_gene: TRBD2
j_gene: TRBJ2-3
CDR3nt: TGCAGCGCGCACTACGGGGGGGCGACAGATACGCAGTATTTT
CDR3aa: CSAHYGGATDTQYF

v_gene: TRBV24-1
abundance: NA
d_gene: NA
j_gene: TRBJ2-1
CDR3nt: TGTGCCACCAGTTTTACGCCCAATGAGCAGTTCTTC
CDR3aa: CATSFTPNEQFF

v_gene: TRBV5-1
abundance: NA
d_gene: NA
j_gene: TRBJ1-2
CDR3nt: TGCGCCAGCAGCAGCAGGGGATCTACTAACTATGGCTACACCTTC
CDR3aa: CASSSRGSTNYGYTF

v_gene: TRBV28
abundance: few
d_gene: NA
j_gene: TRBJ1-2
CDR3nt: TGTGCCAGCAGTTGGGGGTCCTATGGCTACACCTTC
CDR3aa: CASSWGSYGYTF

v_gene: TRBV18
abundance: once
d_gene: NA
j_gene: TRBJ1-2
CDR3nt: TGTGCCAGCTCACCGAACAGGGATGGCTACACCTTC
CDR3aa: CASSPNRDGYTF

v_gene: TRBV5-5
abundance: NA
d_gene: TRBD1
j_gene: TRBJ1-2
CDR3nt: TGTGCCAGCAGGTCTAAGACAGGGTTTGATGGCTACACCTTC
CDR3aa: CASRSKTGFDGYTF

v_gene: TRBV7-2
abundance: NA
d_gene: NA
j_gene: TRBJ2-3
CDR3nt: TGTGCCAGCAGCCCTGGTGGGGGGCGGACAGATACGCAGTATTTT
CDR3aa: CASSPGGGRTDTQYF

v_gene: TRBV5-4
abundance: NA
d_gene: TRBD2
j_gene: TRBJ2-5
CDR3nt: TGTGCCAGCAGCCCCAGGACTAGCGGGGGAAGGACCCAGTACTTC
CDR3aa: CASSPRTSGGRTQYF

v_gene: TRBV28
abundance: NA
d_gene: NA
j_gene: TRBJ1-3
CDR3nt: TGTGCCAGCAGCCTAGACAGAATCTCTGGAAACACCATATATTTT
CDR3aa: CASSLDRISGNTIYF

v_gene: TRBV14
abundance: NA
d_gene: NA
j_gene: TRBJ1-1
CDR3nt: TGTGCCAGCAGCCAAGATACAGACACTGAAGCTTTCTTT
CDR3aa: CASSQDTDTEAFF

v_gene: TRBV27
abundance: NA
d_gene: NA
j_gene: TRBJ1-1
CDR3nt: TGTGCCAGCAGGGATACGGACTGGCAGGGCACTGAAGCTTTCTTT
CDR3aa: CASRDTDWQGTEAFF

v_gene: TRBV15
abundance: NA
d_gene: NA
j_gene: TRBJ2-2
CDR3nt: TGTGCCACCAGCAGAGATATAGTGAACACCGGGGAGCTGTTTTTT
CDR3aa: CATSRDIVNTGELFF

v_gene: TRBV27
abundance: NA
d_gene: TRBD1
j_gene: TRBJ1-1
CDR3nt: TGTGCCAGCAGTTCCGGACAGGGTTTGGTCACTGAAGCTTTCTTT
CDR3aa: CASSSGQGLVTEAFF

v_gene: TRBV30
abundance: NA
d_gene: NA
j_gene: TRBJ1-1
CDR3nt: TGTGCCTGGAACGAGATGAAAACTGAAGCTTTCTTT
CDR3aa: CAWNEMKTEAFF

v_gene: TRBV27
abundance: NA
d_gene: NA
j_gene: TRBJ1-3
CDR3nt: TGTGCCATCGGTAGGGAGGGGACCTACTTAAGCTCTGGAAACACCATATATTTT
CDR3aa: CAIGREGTYLSSGNTIYF

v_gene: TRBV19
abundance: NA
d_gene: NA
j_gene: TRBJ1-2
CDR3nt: TGTGCCAGTAGTATATCCCCCGACTATGGCTACACCTTC
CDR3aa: CASSISPDYGYTF

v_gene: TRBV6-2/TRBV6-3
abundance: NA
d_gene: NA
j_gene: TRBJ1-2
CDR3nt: TGTGCCAGCAGTTTCTTGGGGAACTATGGCTACACCTTC
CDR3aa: CASSFLGNYGYTF

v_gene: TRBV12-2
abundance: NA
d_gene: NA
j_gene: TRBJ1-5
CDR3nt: TGTGCAAGTCGCTTAGCGGATGCGGGGGGTAATCAGCCCCAGCATTTT
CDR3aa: CASRLADAGGNQPQHF

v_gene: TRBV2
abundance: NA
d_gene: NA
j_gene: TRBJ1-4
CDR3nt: TGTGCCAGCAGTGTCCGGGGGTCGGGTGTTGAAAAACTGTTTTTT
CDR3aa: CASSVRGSGVEKLFF

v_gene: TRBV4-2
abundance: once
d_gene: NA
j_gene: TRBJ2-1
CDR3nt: TGTGCCAGCAGCCAATCCTGGCGGGATGCGGGCTACAATGAGCAGTTCTTC
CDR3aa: CASSQSWRDAGYNEQFF

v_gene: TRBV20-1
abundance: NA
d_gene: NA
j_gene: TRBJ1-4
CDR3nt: TGCAGTGCTAGTCTCCAGGGCCTTAATGAAAAACTGTTTTTT
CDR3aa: CSASLQGLNEKLFF

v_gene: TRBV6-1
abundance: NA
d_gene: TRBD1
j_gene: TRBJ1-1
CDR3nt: TGTGCCAGCAGTGAAGCGCAGGGGGTTTGGGACACTGAAGCTTTCTTT
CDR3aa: CASSEAQGVWDTEAFF

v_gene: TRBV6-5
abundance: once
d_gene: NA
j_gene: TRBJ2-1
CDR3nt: TGTGCCAGCAGTTACAGTGGGGGGCGAAGGTACAATGAGCAGTTCTTC
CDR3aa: CASSYSGGRRYNEQFF

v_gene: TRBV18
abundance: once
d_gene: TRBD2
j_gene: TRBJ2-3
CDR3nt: TGTGCCAGCTCACCGATAAGCGGGGGGGGTTCAGATACGCAGTATTTT
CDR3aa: CASSPISGGGSDTQYF

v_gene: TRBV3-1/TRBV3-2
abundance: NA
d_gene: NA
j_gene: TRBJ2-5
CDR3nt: TGTGCCAGCAGCCTATCGGGAACCCAAGAGACCCAGTACTTC
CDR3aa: CASSLSGTQETQYF

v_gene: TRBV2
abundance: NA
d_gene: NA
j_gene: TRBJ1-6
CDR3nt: TGTGCCAGCAGTTTAGACAGGCGGGGAAATTCACCCCTCCACTTT
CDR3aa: CASSLDRRGNSPLHF

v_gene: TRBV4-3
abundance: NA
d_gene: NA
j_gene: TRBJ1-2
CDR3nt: TGCGCCAGCAGCCACAAAGAGAGGGGAAACTATGGCTACACCTTC
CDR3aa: CASSHKERGNYGYTF